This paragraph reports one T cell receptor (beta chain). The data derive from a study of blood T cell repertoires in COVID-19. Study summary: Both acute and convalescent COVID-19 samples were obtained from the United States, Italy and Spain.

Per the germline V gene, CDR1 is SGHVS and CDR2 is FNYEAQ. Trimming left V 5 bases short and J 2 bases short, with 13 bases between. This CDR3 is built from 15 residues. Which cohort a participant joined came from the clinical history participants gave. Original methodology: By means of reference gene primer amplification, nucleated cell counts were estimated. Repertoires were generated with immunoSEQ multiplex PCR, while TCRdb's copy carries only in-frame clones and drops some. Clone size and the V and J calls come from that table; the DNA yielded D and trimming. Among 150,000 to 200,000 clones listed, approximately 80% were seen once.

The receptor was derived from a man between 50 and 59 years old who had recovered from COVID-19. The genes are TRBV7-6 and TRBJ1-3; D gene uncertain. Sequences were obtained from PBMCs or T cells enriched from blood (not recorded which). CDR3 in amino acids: CASSPTRGTGNTIYF. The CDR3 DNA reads TGTGCCAGCAGCCCCACGAGAGGGACTGGAAACACCATATATTTT.